This T cell receptor beta chain originates from a study of shared clonotypes between healthy human individuals. Clones were read by immunoSEQ multiplex PCR, and TCRdb kept only the in-frame ones, dropping some. The sample lists around 990,000 clones; approximately 77% were seen once. About this clone: The antigen remains undetermined.

Whole-study findings and limits: In contrast to clonotypes shared by all four donors, non-shared clonotypes had lower generation probabilities.

Every contributor of samples was a Caucasian grown-up residing in Nashville, Tennessee. V lost 1 base and J 3 bases, leaving 16 bases between the germline ends. Germline V gene data show CDR1 as LGHNA and CDR2 as YNFKEQ. There are 16 residues in the CDR3. The receptor comes from a young man in good health. Some clones in this sample may be carry-over from other donors' samples. The sequencing input was memory CD4+ T cells from PBMCs. Subset defined: CD45RA-negative fraction. This chain connects TRBV4-2 to TRBJ2-7, with D tentatively TRBD1 (6 bases). The CDR3 spells CASSQGSAGVGYEQYF. CDR3 DNA: TGTGCCAGCAGCCAAGGCAGCGCAGGGGTGGGCTACGAGCAGTACTTC.